The subject of this entry is one T cell receptor beta chain. The data stem from a study of blood T cell repertoires in COVID-19. Turning to the study itself: COVID-19 samples from acute and convalescent phases originated in the United States, Italy and Spain. Nucleic acid was either cDNA or gDNA, and it came from T cells, B-cell-depleted T cells, or PBMCs.

V lost 3 bases and J lost 0, with 9 bases in between. Germline V gene sequence: CDR1 MNHEY, CDR2 SMNVEV (reference sequence). The CDR3 runs to 15 residues. Source study methods: Reference gene primer amplification gave nucleated cell count estimates. Data came from immunoSEQ multiplex PCR; TCRdb stores just in-frame clones and leaves some out. V, J and clone size were drawn from that table, and D and trimming were deduced from the DNA. The sample consists of approximately 130,000 clones, 70% to 80% of them appearing once. The chain links TRBV27 to TRBJ1-3; D perhaps matches TRBD1 (5 bases). The sample was peripheral blood. This clonotype was obtained from a human donor in a cohort sampled during active COVID-19. The CDR3 coding sequence is TGTGCCAGCAGTTTGGGGGGTCTCTCTGGAAACACCATATATTTT. This codes for CASSLGGLSGNTIYF.